The TCR beta chain under discussion was sequenced for a study of cytomegalovirus exposure and HLA in healthy donors. General study findings and limits: The authors later linked a missense DCLRE1C variant to TCR beta V- and J-gene trimming. It was reported in a later analysis that an Asian-associated ancestry cluster showed fewer N-insertions than the approximately 670-donor mean.

This PCR relied on a set of 60 Vbeta primers and 13 Jbeta primers. Produced via immunoSEQ multiplex PCR; TCRdb's table is partial and in-frame only. This sample carries about 140,000 clones, about three quarters of them seen once, and the ten largest clones take roughly 1.3%. Notes on this clone: The antigen is not known.

This CDR3 region has 11 residues. Germline loops: CDR1 SEHNR, CDR2 FQNEAQ (reference sequence). The rearrangement uses TRBV7-9 and TRBJ2-5; D gene unclear. The end of the DNA aligns better with TRBJ2-7, so the J call may be wrong. The specimen sequenced was PBMCs. The clonotype was recovered from a middle-aged woman in good health and CMV-seronegative. CDR3: CASSLRYEQYF. DNA of the CDR3: TGTGCCAGCAGCCTTCGTTACGAGCAGTACTTC.